These T cell receptor beta chains were read from a single sample in a study of cytomegalovirus exposure and HLA in healthy donors. The data were produced by immunoSEQ multiplex PCR, yet TCRdb's version contains in-frame clones alone and is incomplete. Of 70,000 to 75,000 clones listed, over 85% are singletons. The specimen was PBMCs. The receptors derive from a man between 18 and 29 years old in good health and CMV-seropositive. The conserved cysteine and the conserved F or W are not part of the CDR3 here. Size tells how often a clone was seen (once, few, many) or the class of an expanded clone, and some rows leave it out.

TRBJ1-2	14	NA	TRBV6-5	ASSYISTGVTYGYT
TRBJ2-1	13	NA	TRBV7-9	ASSPSGGASNEQF
TRBJ2-1	14	NA	TRBV7-3	ASSSGLEAAGNEQF
TRBJ2-3	13	NA	TRBV6-1	ASSALAASTDTQY
TRBJ2-7	14	NA	TRBV6-1	ASSVIPGGVGYEQY
TRBJ1-1	11	NA	TRBV5-6	ASSSGTGQKAF
TRBJ2-3	13	NA	TRBV5-1	ASSLERGGLDTQY
TRBJ2-3	14	NA	TRBV4-1	ASSEYSGGFIDTQY
TRBJ2-7	14	NA	TRBV28	ASSYPRGSGGYEQY
TRBJ2-3	12	NA	TRBV5-1	ASSLDAGTDTQY
TRBJ1-3	12	NA	TRBV29-1	SVVSRNSGNTIY
TRBJ2-3	13	NA	TRBV28	ASSFRDTIMDTQY
TRBJ2-1	11	NA	TRBV15	ATSRDGRGEQF
TRBJ2-6	14	NA	TRBV6-4	ASSEAGASGANVLT
TRBJ2-7	13	NA	TRBV5-1	ASSLAGGLTYEQY
TRBJ2-7	13	NA	TRBV7-9	ASSSPDRGGGEQY
TRBJ2-1	14	NA	TRBV2	ASRRQQGGSHNEQF
TRBJ2-4	13	NA	TRBV4-1	ASSQVVAPGDIQY
TRBJ1-1	12	NA	TRBV28	ASSFYGLNTEAF
TRBJ1-5	13	once	TRBV2	ASSAEGGVDQPQH
TRBJ2-5	13	once	TRBV11-2	ASSSGLAGQETQY
TRBJ2-4	16	NA	TRBV10-3	AISDGTSGNDAKNIQY
TRBJ2-7	12	NA	TRBV11-2	ASSFTSGAYEQY
TRBJ2-3	12	NA	TRBV29-1	SVQRTGFTDTQY
TRBJ2-3	15	NA	TRBV4-1	ASSPRGHTLSTDTQY
TRBJ2-1	11	NA	TRBV6-6	ASGLAGADEQF
TRBJ1-1	15	once	TRBV27	ASSLSNFGHPNTEAF
TRBJ2-7	13	NA	TRBV5-4	ASSLFRATPGEQY
TRBJ2-5	13	NA	TRBV6-1	SSSLIRGLQETQY
TRBJ2-2	11	NA	TRBV12-5	ASTPGNTGELF
TRBJ1-5	13	NA	TRBV4-2	ASSLTDRGNQPQH
TRBJ2-5	11	NA	TRBV4-1	ASSAGIQETQY
TRBJ1-1	12	NA	TRBV7-9	ASSETGGGTEAF
TRBJ2-7	11	once	TRBV11-2	ASSPNAAIEQY
TRBJ1-4	12	NA	TRBV4-1	ASSPYGLGGKLF
TRBJ2-7	14	NA	TRBV5-1	ASSLPKGLRSYEQY
TRBJ2-5	12	NA	TRBV11-2	ASSLSRDSETQY
TRBJ1-1	9	NA	TRBV9	ASSPPGNPL
TRBJ1-4	11	NA	TRBV19	ASSIWGREKLF
TRBJ2-2	13	NA	TRBV10-3	AISEEGTMAGELF
TRBJ2-3	13	NA	TRBV19	ASSIRAGAGDTQY
TRBJ2-7	11	once	TRBV27	ASSLTGLGEQY
TRBJ2-4	16	once	TRBV10-3	AISESSAGALAKNIQY
TRBJ1-5	12	NA	TRBV6-1	ASVRGTTNQPQH
TRBJ2-5	11	NA	TRBV5-4	ASSLAFQETQY
TRBJ1-1	15	NA	TRBV7-6	ASSLPRGGTVNTEAF
TRBJ2-1	12	NA	TRBV5-1	ASSWTGQYNEQF
TRBJ2-5	13	NA	TRBV5-6	ASSAGRSILETQY
TRBJ2-3	13	NA	TRBV7-8	ASSFGQGWTDTQY
TRBJ2-1	15	NA	TRBV9	ASSVRTSGSYYNEQF
TRBJ2-3	12	NA	TRBV5-1	ASSFTISTDTQY